The entry below describes one TCR beta chain. Its antigen is as yet unknown. Libraries were prepared by immunoSEQ multiplex PCR; TCRdb keeps only in-frame clonotypes and omits some of them. The sample holds some 650,000 clones, approximately 97% seen once. CD4+ cells underwent separation, giving CD45RA+ naive and CD45RA-negative memory subsets. This record comes from a study of shared clonotypes between healthy human individuals. Study-level results: Naive CD4 clonotypes overlapped across a handful of donors at roughly 5.1%. Sampling included only blood; tissue repertoires likely differ. When compared with the clonotypes that were shared by all four sorted-subset donors, the non-shared clonotypes turned out to have lower generation probabilities.

Germline values: CDR1 LNHDA, CDR2 SQIVND (reference sequence). V lost 3 bases and J 0 bases, leaving 9 bases between the germline ends. CDR3 size: 14 residues. The source material was naive CD4+ T cells sorted from blood. Subset denoted: CD45RA+ positively selected. The rearrangement links TRBV19 to TRBJ2-7; possibly TRBD1 for D (6 bases). This receptor was obtained from a woman in her twenties or thirties in good health. CDR3 nucleotide sequence: TGTGCCAGTAGTATTACAGGGAGCTCCTACGAGCAGTACTTC. Amino acid sequence: CASSITGSSYEQYF.